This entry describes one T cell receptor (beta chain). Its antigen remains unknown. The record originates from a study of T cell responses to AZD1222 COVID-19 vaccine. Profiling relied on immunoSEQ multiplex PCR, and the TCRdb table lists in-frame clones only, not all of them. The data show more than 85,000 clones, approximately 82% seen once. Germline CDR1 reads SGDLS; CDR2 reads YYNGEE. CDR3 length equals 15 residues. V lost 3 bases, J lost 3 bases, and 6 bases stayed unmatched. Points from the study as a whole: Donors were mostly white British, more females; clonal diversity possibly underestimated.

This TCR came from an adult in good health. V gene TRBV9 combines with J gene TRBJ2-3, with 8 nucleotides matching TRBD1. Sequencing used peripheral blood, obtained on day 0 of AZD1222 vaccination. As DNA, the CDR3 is TGTGCCAGCAGCGCCGCAGGGGGCCTGACAGATACGCAGTATTTT. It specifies CASSAAGGLTDTQYF. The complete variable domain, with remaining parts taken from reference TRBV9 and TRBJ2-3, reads DSGVTQTPKHLITATGQRVTLRCSPRSGDLSVYWYQQSLDQGLQFLIQYYNGEERAKGNILERFSAQQFPDLHSELNLSSLELGDSALYFCASSAAGGLTDTQYFGPGTRLTVL.